The 27 T cell receptor beta chains in this list originate from one sample, sequenced in a study of immune heterogeneity within non-small cell lung tumors (dated by TCRdb to the late 2010s). The listed sequencing device is HiSeq X Ten. A multiplex PCR system amplified the TCR beta CDR3 region, with a first 10-cycle round using 32 V-gene forward and 13 J-gene reverse primers. Clones were called with MiXCR by TCRdb after fastp trimmed the public reads at Q25, and only in-frame beta chains were retained. Rows with a matching CDR3 protein are joined into one entry that keeps the most common DNA and genes. The sample table holds around 3,500 distinct CDR3 sequences, of which approximately 25% were seen once. Of the sample, around 12% is held by the ten largest clones. The TCR template was genomic DNA extracted from bulk tumor tissue, and approximately 650 ng of gDNA was amplified for each sample. During surgery, multiple biopsies were taken from each primary tumor and placed as far apart as possible within the tumor mass. Patients in the study cohort, which was described as untreated, were newly diagnosed NSCLC cases going through curative surgery.

The sample was lung tumor tissue. These receptors originate from a man aged 60-69 years with non-small cell lung cancer.

About this clonotype: Since a much larger clone is just one base distant, this may be a read error. The chain couples TRBV6-1 to TRBJ1-6; 10 bases are a match to TRBD1. This CDR3 comprises 13 residues. After removal of 8 bases from V and 9 bases from J, the junction contained 4 bases not matched to a gene. Looked up from germline, CDR1 is MNHNS and CDR2 is SASEGT. CDR3 DNA: TGTGCCAGCCGGGACAGGGGAAGTTCACCCCTCCACTTT. It is translated as CASRDRGSSPLHF.

The chain joins TRBV18 to TRBJ2-1, with a tentative D call TRBD2 (5 bases). This CDR3 contains 15 residues. Germline V gives CDR1 KGHSH, CDR2 LQKENI. V was cut by 0 bases and J by 5 bases, with 11 bases left in between. Here the CDR3 DNA reads TGTGCCAGCTCACCACCTGCGACTAAGGACAATGAGCAGTTCTTC. This gives the protein CASSPPATKDNEQFF.

A few counts support this clonotype. The J gene is TRBJ2-1, the V gene TRBV5-8; D not resolved. The germline V gene has CDR1 SGHTS and CDR2 YDEGEE. The CDR3 is 15 amino acids. V gave up 7 bases and J gave up 5 bases, with 19 bases separating them. CDR3 sequence reads: CASSVAETRNNEQFF. CDR3 nucleotide sequence: TGTGCCAGCTCCGTGGCGGAGACGAGAAACAATGAGCAGTTCTTC.

This clonotype is judged large. V is TRBV5-1 and J is TRBJ2-3; D not certain. Germline loops: CDR1 SGHRS, CDR2 YFSETQ. The V end lost 4 bases, the J end lost 7 bases, and 7 bases lay between the germline ends. CDR3 size: 11 residues. The CDR3 bases are TGCGCCAGCAGCGGCCAATATACGCAGTATTTT. Its protein is CASSGQYTQYF.

This clonotype ranks as medium-sized. CDR3 amino acids: CASSLVHQQFF. In DNA, the CDR3 is TGTGCCAGCAGTTTAGTACATCAGCAGTTCTTC. The chain joins TRBV12-3 or TRBV12-4 to TRBJ2-1; D gene ambiguous. V was clipped by 1 base and J by 11 bases, with 6 bases between them. The CDR3 contains 11 residues.

The gene calls are TRBV11-2 and TRBJ2-2; 10 bases agree with TRBD1. CDR1 is SGHAT, CDR2 FQNNGV, per germline. This CDR3 has 16 residues. The junction had 7 bases not matched to a gene; V was cut back by 5 bases and J by 4 bases. CDR3 sequence: CASSRDRGPTTGELFF. The DNA of the CDR3 is TGTGCCAGCAGCCGCGACAGGGGGCCGACCACCGGGGAGCTGTTTTTT.

Points on this clonotype: One base away lies a much larger clone, so this may be a sequencing read error. The chain links TRBV11-2 to TRBJ2-7; 10 bases agree with TRBD2. V gave up 7 bases and J gave up 6 bases; unmatched junction bases: 12. This CDR3 contains 15 residues. In germline, CDR1 is SGHAT, CDR2 FQNNGV. CDR3 coding DNA: TGTGCCAGCATATCTGTGAGGGAGCGGGAGGGCGAGCAGTACTTC. This codes for CASISVREREGEQYF. Filled out from reference TRBV11-2 and TRBJ2-7, the complete variable domain reads EAGVAQSPRYKIIEKRQSVAFWCNPISGHATLYWYQQILGQGPKLLIQFQNNGVVDDSQLPKDRFSAERLKGVDSTLKIQPAKLEDSAVYLCASISVREREGEQYFGPGTRLTVT.

By its share, this clonotype is medium-sized. This chain uses TRBV28 with TRBJ2-7, with D perhaps TRBD2 (5 bases). Trimming pared 6 bases from V and 7 bases from J, leaving 16 bases between. From germline, CDR1 is MDHEN and CDR2 SYDVKM. CDR3 length: 13 amino acids. The CDR3 DNA sequence: TGTGCCAGCAGCGGGGTTCCCCTCGGGGAGCAGTACTTC. Protein product: CASSGVPLGEQYF.

With respect to this clonotype: A much larger clone lies one base from this, so it may be a read error. V gene TRBV19 combines with J gene TRBJ2-4, with D hard to call. The CDR3 contains 15 residues. CDR1 is LNHDA and CDR2 is SQIVND in the germline V gene (reference sequence). This CDR3 is CASSIEYGIENILYF. The CDR3 DNA follows: TGTGCCAGTAGTATTGAATATGGGATAGAAAACATTCTGTACTTC.

This clonotype showed up just a few times. The chain is built from TRBV28 and TRBJ2-1; TRBD2 agrees at 9 bases. The germline CDR1 and CDR2 sequences are MDHEN and SYDVKM. With 4 bases clipped from V and 8 bases from J, the junction kept 6 bases outside the gene matches. The CDR3 has 14 residues. CDR3 residues: CASSYGTSFDEQFF. The CDR3 DNA sequence: TGTGCCAGCAGTTACGGGACTAGCTTCGATGAGCAGTTCTTC.

This clonotype came up a few times. V and J are TRBV15 and TRBJ2-5, with D unresolved. Trimming removed 8 bases at V and 0 bases at J, with 10 bases between. Germline V CDR1 and CDR2: LNHNV, YYDKDF (reference sequence). The CDR3 totals 13 residues. In DNA form, the CDR3 reads TGTGCCACCGGGGAAGGGTACCAAGAGACCCAGTACTTC. Translation gives CATGEGYQETQYF.

CDR3 residues: CASSLGVEILSTDTQYF. The CDR3 bases are TGTGCCAGCAGCTTAGGAGTTGAAATACTTAGCACAGATACGCAGTATTTT. This chain uses TRBV7-2 with TRBJ2-3; D is undetermined. Germline V gene sequence: CDR1 SGHTA, CDR2 FQGNSA. Trimming cost V 1 base and J 0 bases, with 14 bases left between them. The CDR3 covers 17 residues. The variable domain in full, with the rest retrieved from reference TRBV7-2 and TRBJ2-3, is GAGVSQSPSNKVTEKGKDVELRCDPISGHTALYWYRQSLGQGLEFLIYFQGNSAPDKSGLPSDRFSAERTGGSVSTLTIQRTQQEDSAVYLCASSLGVEILSTDTQYFGPGTRLTVL.

This chain connects TRBV20-1 to TRBJ2-5, with 11 bases aligning to TRBD2. Germline loops: CDR1 DFQATT, CDR2 SNEGSKA (reference sequence). Unmatched junction bases numbered 4, after V lost 3 bases and J lost 4 bases. This CDR3 comprises 14 residues. CDR3 nucleotides: TGCAGTGCTAGCCCTCTAGCGGGGGGAGAGACCCAGTACTTC. As protein: CSASPLAGGETQYF.

The chain has TRBV7-6 and TRBJ2-1, with a weak D call TRBD2 (5 bases). Trimming shortened V by 2 bases and J by 5 bases, and 7 bases separated the two germline ends. The germline V gene encodes CDR1 SGHVS and CDR2 FNYEAQ. This CDR3 comprises 13 residues. The CDR3 DNA reads as TGTGCCAGCAGCTTACCGGGGAACAATGAGCAGTTCTTC. Translating gives CASSLPGNNEQFF.

As to this clonotype: A read error may explain this, as a much larger clone is one base away. The J gene is TRBJ2-1, the V gene TRBV11-2; D gene unclear. The tail of the sequence fits TRBJ2-7 better, so the J call may be wrong. This CDR3 has 13 residues. Germline-derived CDR1 and CDR2 are SGHAT and FQNNGV. DNA of the CDR3: TGTGCCAGCAGGAGGTCAAATGTAAATGAGCAGTACTTC. The encoded protein is CASRRSNVNEQYF.

With respect to this clonotype: Its ends do not fully match the called genes, so a read error is possible. The V and J genes are TRBV7-9 and TRBJ1-5; D ambiguous. The CDR3 spans 16 residues. CDR1 is SEHNR, CDR2 FQNEAQ, per germline (reference sequence). The CDR3, as DNA: TGTGCCAGAAGCTTAGGAGGGTTTAATAGCAATCAGCCCCAGCATTTT. Its protein product is CARSLGGFNSNQPQHF.

This clonotype ranks as medium-sized. This chain uses TRBV7-6 with TRBJ2-1, with a possible D match to TRBD2 (5 bases). From germline, CDR1 is SGHVS and CDR2 FNYEAQ. Trimming pared 5 bases from V and 10 bases from J, leaving 9 bases between. CDR3 length: 11 amino acids. The CDR3 here is CASSPGNEQFF. The CDR3, as DNA: TGTGCCAGCAGCCCCGGGAACGAGCAGTTCTTC.

By sample fraction, this clonotype is medium-sized. V and J are TRBV11-2 and TRBJ2-7; TRBD1 matches at 8 bases. J lost 5 bases, V lost 6 bases, and 3 bases had no gene match. Germline V CDR1 and CDR2: SGHAT, FQNNGV. This CDR3 region has 12 residues. Here the CDR3 reads CASRKDRDEQYF. The CDR3 DNA reads as TGTGCCAGCAGAAAGGACAGGGACGAGCAGTACTTC.

This clonotype showed up just a few times. The chain recombines TRBV3-1 with TRBJ1-6; 9 bases are a match to TRBD1. Germline CDR1 is LGHDT and CDR2 is YNNKEL (reference sequence). The CDR3 has 15 residues. V was pared by 1 base and J by 11 bases, with 6 bases of the junction left unmatched. The CDR3 reads CASSQAGQGRTPLHF. CDR3 DNA: TGTGCCAGCAGCCAAGCGGGACAGGGAAGGACACCCCTCCACTTT.

As regards this clonotype: A read error is possible here, since a much larger clone lies one base away. This rearrangement joins TRBV6-1 to TRBJ2-2, with 9 bases fitting TRBD2. CDR1 is MNHNS and CDR2 is SASEGT in the germline V gene. This CDR3 comprises 14 residues. V shed 6 bases, J shed 7 bases, and the junction held 6 bases outside the gene matches. The CDR3 bases are TGTGCCAGCAGGCTTAGCGGGAGCAACGGGGAGCTGTTTTTT. Translated, it gives CASRLSGSNGELFF.

By frequency in the sample, this clonotype is medium-sized. V and J are TRBV28 and TRBJ2-7, with 10 bases fitting TRBD2. Germline lookup yields CDR1 MDHEN and CDR2 SYDVKM. CDR3 length equals 14 residues. V lost 8 bases and J lost 2; bases outside the gene matches: 6. The DNA for the CDR3 is TGTGCCAGCGCGATAACTAGCGGGGCCTACGAGCAGTACTTC. Translation: CASAITSGAYEQYF.

This clonotype is termed medium-sized (0.01 to 0.1%). V gene TRBV19 combines with J gene TRBJ1-1, with D perhaps matching TRBD1 (6 bases). The V gene's germline CDR1 is LNHDA and CDR2 SQIVND (reference sequence). The CDR3 consists of 13 residues. Trimming cost V 4 bases and J 4 bases, with 10 bases left between them. CDR3 in amino acids: CASSRGGVTEAFF. CDR3 DNA: TGTGCCAGTAGTAGGGGGGGCGTCACTGAAGCTTTCTTT.

The rearrangement joins TRBV3-1 to TRBJ1-1, with no clear D. CDR1 is LGHDT, CDR2 YNNKEL, per germline (reference sequence). This CDR3 has 15 residues. V was shortened by 0 bases and J by 4 bases, with 12 bases between the two germline ends. The chain's CDR3 is CASSQDPGWGTEAFF. Here the CDR3 DNA reads TGTGCCAGCAGCCAAGACCCGGGGTGGGGCACTGAAGCTTTCTTT.

On this clonotype: The junction departs from the called germline gene at one end, perhaps through a read error. The V gene is TRBV7-9, the J gene TRBJ2-7; maybe TRBD2 (6 bases). The CDR3 covers 11 residues. Germline V gives CDR1 SEHNR, CDR2 FQNEAQ (reference sequence). CDR3 bases: TGTGCCTGCAGCTCGGGACTTATACAGTACTTC. Protein sequence: CACSSGLIQYF.

About this clonotype itself: A read error may explain this, as a much larger clone is one base away. The DNA of the CDR3 is TGTGCCAGCAGCCTGTGGACCCCGGAGGTCTACGAGCAGTACTTC. Its protein product is CASSLWTPEVYEQYF. The chain employs TRBV7-6 and TRBJ2-7; tentative D call: TRBD2 (5 bases). Germline V gene sequence: CDR1 SGHVS, CDR2 FNYEAQ. This CDR3 region has 15 residues. V was trimmed by 5 bases and J by 3 bases, leaving 17 bases between them.

The rearrangement joins TRBV7-9 to TRBJ2-7; TRBD1 aligns across 8 bases. Trimming cost V 6 bases and J 5 bases; bases outside gene matches: 9. This CDR3 has 14 amino acids. Per germline, CDR1 SEHNR and CDR2 FQNEAQ (reference sequence). The DNA for the CDR3 is TGTGCCAGCAGTCCCGGACAGGGTGTCGACGAGCAGTACTTC. Translation gives CASSPGQGVDEQYF.

This clonotype was seen more than once but under ten times. The chain uses TRBV5-1 and TRBJ1-2, with 7 bases lining up with TRBD1. Trimming at V came to 2 bases and at J to 4 bases, leaving 5 bases not matched to a gene. The V gene's germline CDR1 is SGHRS and CDR2 YFSETQ. This CDR3 region has 14 residues. In nucleotides, the CDR3 is TGCGCCAGCAGCTTTTCGGGACAGAGCTATGGCTACACCTTC. Its translation is CASSFSGQSYGYTF.